Listed here are 15 T cell receptor beta chains from one sample, sequenced in a study of T cells in Graves' hyperthyroidism and ophthalmopathy. Amplified regions were TCR beta CDR3 sequences from RNA transcripts. The study used the HTBI primer set for a first-round RT-PCR of the TCR CDR3. MiXCR was run by TCRdb on the multiplex PCR reads, yielding one entry per CDR3 protein. Altogether 650,000 to 800,000 distinct CDR3 sequences are present, just under 45% being singletons, with the ten largest covering more than 7%. Sample: peripheral blood or thyroid tissue (not recorded which). The receptors were gathered from an adult man with Graves' disease, either hyperthyroidism or ophthalmopathy (not recorded which).

There are many counts of this clonotype. The rearrangement joins TRBV6-4 to TRBJ1-1; D remains ambiguous. Germline V CDR1 and CDR2: MRHNA, SNTAGT. Trimming pared 2 bases from V and 0 bases from J, leaving 4 bases between. The CDR3 spans 13 residues. CDR3 region: CASSDGMNTEAFF. CDR3 nucleotide sequence: TGTGCCAGCAGTGACGGGATGAACACTGAAGCTTTCTTT.

The chain recombines TRBV20-1 with TRBJ2-5; TRBD1 agrees at 10 bases. From germline, CDR1 is DFQATT and CDR2 SNEGSKA (reference sequence). V lost 6 bases, J lost 5 bases, and 6 bases stayed unmatched. This CDR3 has 13 residues. CDR3 amino acids: CSAGGQGLETQYF. The CDR3 DNA sequence: TGCAGTGCGGGGGGACAGGGGTTGGAGACCCAGTACTTC.

This clonotype was seen a single time. This sequence joins TRBV7-6 and TRBJ1-3, with D tentatively TRBD1 (5 bases). CDR1 is SGHVS, CDR2 FNYEAQ, per germline. The CDR3 runs 10 residues. Trimming took off 8 bases at V and 7 bases at J, with 6 bases between the two ends. CDR3 residues: CASEGNTIYF. CDR3 nucleotide sequence: TGTGCCAGCGAGGGGAACACCATATATTTT. The variable domain in full, completed from reference TRBV7-6 and TRBJ1-3, reads GAGVSQSPRYKVTKRGQDVALRCDPISGHVSLYWYRQALGQGPEFLTYFNYEAQQDKSGLPNDRFSAERPEGSISTLTIQRTEQRDSAMYRCASEGNTIYFGEGSWLTVV.

This clonotype was counted a few times. The rearrangement uses TRBV10-2 and TRBJ2-7; 12 positions agree with TRBD1. The germline gives CDR1 WSHSY, CDR2 SAAADI. J gave up 5 bases and V 8 bases, and 10 bases lay outside the gene matches. There are 15 residues in the CDR3. The CDR3 DNA reads as TGCGCCAGCTATCAACCGGGACAGGGGGCTGACGAGCAGTACTTC. It encodes CASYQPGQGADEQYF.

This clonotype was picked up a small number of times. The J gene is TRBJ2-7, the V gene TRBV20-1; weak D call: TRBD2 (5 bases). The CDR3 is 13 amino acids. Germline V gene lookup returns CDR1 DFQATT and CDR2 SNEGSKA (reference sequence). The V and J ends lost 3 bases and 3 bases respectively, with 12 bases between them. In nucleotides, the CDR3 is TGCAGTGCTAGGTCGGGGAATGACTACGAGCAGTACTTC. Residues: CSARSGNDYEQYF.

V gene TRBV25-1 combines with J gene TRBJ1-2, with 9 bases identical to TRBD1. CDR1 and CDR2 (germline): MGHDK, SYGVNS. The CDR3 loop spans 13 amino acids. The CDR3 here is CVSPGQGNYGYTF. The CDR3 DNA is TGTGTTAGTCCGGGACAGGGCAACTATGGCTACACCTTC.

The V and J genes are TRBV2 and TRBJ2-6, with D perhaps matching TRBD2 (7 bases). This CDR3 region has 17 residues. Germline-derived CDR1 and CDR2 are SNHLY and FYNNEI. Deletions cut 2 bases from V and 10 bases from J, with 21 bases between. This CDR3 reads CASSEKAGASNPNVLTF. The CDR3 nucleotides read TGTGCCAGCAGTGAAAAGGCGGGGGCTTCGAATCCTAACGTCCTGACTTTC.

This chain joins TRBV5-1 and TRBJ2-7; TRBD2 agrees at 8 bases. CDR1 is SGHRS, CDR2 YFSETQ, per germline. Losses at the gene ends were 2 bases for V and 5 bases for J; bases not matched to a gene: 9. The CDR3 loop spans 15 amino acids. The CDR3 reads CASSFQGSAGDEQYF. CDR3 in DNA: TGCGCCAGCAGCTTCCAGGGGTCAGCGGGGGACGAGCAGTACTTC.

This chain connects TRBV7-4 to TRBJ1-6; TRBD1 aligns across 7 bases. Germline V gene sequence: CDR1 SGHVT, CDR2 SQSDAQ. This CDR3 is 19 amino acids long. Losses at the gene ends were 0 bases for V and 1 base for J; bases not matched to a gene: 9. CDR3 DNA: TGTGCCAGCAGCTTAGCCCTGGGGCAGGGGGTGTCCTATAATTCACCCCTCCACTTT. Translation: CASSLALGQGVSYNSPLHF.

The chain uses TRBV15 and TRBJ1-4, with 8 bases identical to TRBD1. The germline gives CDR1 LNHNV, CDR2 YYDKDF (reference sequence). The V segment lost 1 base and the J segment 2 bases; nucleotides outside the gene matches: 3. The CDR3 runs 16 residues. CDR3 in DNA: TGTGCCACCAGCAGAGGACAGGGGTGCACTAATGAAAAACTGTTTTTT. Amino acid sequence: CATSRGQGCTNEKLFF.

This clonotype showed up just a few times. The V call is TRBV19, the J call TRBJ1-5, with TRBD1 matching 10 bases. Germline lookup yields CDR1 LNHDA and CDR2 SQIVND (reference sequence). The J segment lost 1 base and the V segment lost 6 bases, leaving 6 bases of the junction unmatched. The CDR3 contains 16 residues. The CDR3 sequence is CASSPTGGLSNQPQHF. CDR3 coding DNA: TGTGCCAGTAGCCCGACAGGGGGCTTGAGCAATCAGCCCCAGCATTTT.

As concerns this clonotype: Given a much more abundant clone one base away, this may be a read error. V is TRBV7-9 and J is TRBJ2-7; 10 bases match TRBD2. The CDR3 runs to 13 residues. The germline CDR1 and CDR2 sequences are SEHNR and FQNEAQ (reference sequence). The CDR3, as DNA: TGTGTCAGCAGCACGACTAGCGGGCACGAGCAGTACTTC. Its protein is CVSSTTSGHEQYF.

This clonotype occurred many times. This chain connects TRBV7-9 to TRBJ2-7; D is perhaps TRBD1 (5 bases). Germline loops: CDR1 SEHNR, CDR2 FQNEAQ (reference sequence). V lost 4 bases to trimming and J lost 2 bases, with 18 bases between them. The CDR3 totals 16 residues. CDR3: CASSSRPMTDAYEQYF. The CDR3 DNA is TGTGCCAGCAGCTCACGGCCGATGACAGATGCCTACGAGCAGTACTTC.

This clonotype was counted at least ten times. V and J are TRBV2 and TRBJ1-2; the match to TRBD1 covers 10 bases. Germline lookup yields CDR1 SNHLY and CDR2 FYNNEI. After removal of 4 bases from V and 3 bases from J, the junction contained 2 bases not matched to a gene. CDR3 length: 14 residues. The CDR3 nucleotides read TGTGCCAGCAGTGGACAGGGGGCGGACTATGGCTACACCTTC. This gives the protein CASSGQGADYGYTF.

A word on this clonotype: A much more abundant neighbour one base away suggests this may be a read error. The rearrangement links TRBV7-3 to TRBJ1-6; D uncertain. The CDR3 extends over 16 amino acids. Trimming stripped 5 bases from V and 5 bases from J, with 16 bases between. CDR1 and CDR2 (germline): SGHTA, FQGTGA. The CDR3 reads CASSDTGMADNSPLHF. DNA for the CDR3: TGTGCCAGCAGCGATACCGGGATGGCTGATAATTCACCCCTCCACTTT.